A single sample is the source of the 17 T cell receptor beta chains below, sequenced in a study of regulatory T cells in long-lasting Graves disease. With iRepertoire HTBI primers and Arm-PCR of CDR3 regions, TCR beta libraries were built. From the multiplex PCR reads, TCRdb called clonotypes with MiXCR, one entry per CDR3 protein. The sample includes 550,000 to 700,000 distinct CDR3 sequences, about 16% of them seen just once. As to time point: newly diagnosed GD, antithyroid drugs for less than 3 months. Preparation of the TCR library used RNA extracted from PBMCs. These data were also reused for a study on T cells in Graves' hyperthyroidism and ophthalmopathy.

The specimen was peripheral blood mononuclear cells (PBMCs), collected at new diagnosis, from a patient treated with antithyroid drugs. The receptors originated from a man younger than 30 with Graves disease.

This chain joins TRBV10-3 and TRBJ1-2; TRBD1 aligns across 7 bases. With 5 bases clipped from V and 8 bases from J, the junction kept 11 bases outside the gene matches. CDR1 is ENHRY and CDR2 is SYGVKD in the germline V gene. The CDR3 covers 14 residues. The CDR3 bases are TGTGCCATCAGTCCCGACAGGGATTCAAAGGGCTACACCTTC. It codes for CAISPDRDSKGYTF.

V usage is TRBV19 and J usage is TRBJ2-1; D assignment may be TRBD1 or TRBD2 (5 bases each). The V and J ends lost 2 bases and 5 bases respectively, with 10 bases between them. Germline V gene lookup returns CDR1 LNHDA and CDR2 SQIVND (reference sequence). The CDR3 is 14 amino acids. The CDR3 protein is CASSIPGLNNEQFF. CDR3 DNA: TGTGCCAGTAGTATACCGGGGCTCAACAATGAGCAGTTCTTC.

This clonotype was detected only once. This sequence joins TRBV30 and TRBJ2-1; D not certain. CDR3 size: 13 residues. Deletions cut 2 bases from V and 4 bases from J, with 9 bases between. Per germline, CDR1 GTSNPN and CDR2 SVGIG (reference sequence). The chain's CDR3 is CAWSSQPYNEQFF. The CDR3 coding sequence is TGTGCCTGGAGTAGTCAGCCTTACAATGAGCAGTTCTTC.

This clonotype was seen many times. V usage is TRBV6-1 and J usage is TRBJ1-5; D remains ambiguous. Germline loops: CDR1 MNHNS, CDR2 SASEGT. The CDR3 runs 13 residues. V was trimmed by 8 bases and J by 9 bases, leaving 17 bases between them. The CDR3, as DNA: TGTGCCAGCCTTACCAGCACTGGTCGGCCCCAGCATTTT. It specifies CASLTSTGRPQHF.

In this sample, this clonotype turned up once. The J gene is TRBJ2-5, the V gene TRBV5-4; D possibly corresponds to TRBD1 (6 bases). From germline, CDR1 is SGHNT and CDR2 YYREEE (reference sequence). This CDR3 is 15 amino acids long. V was cut by 4 bases and J by 9 bases, with 22 bases left in between. CDR3 amino acids: CASSPQTGPVEAQYF. The CDR3 DNA follows: TGTGCCAGCAGCCCCCAAACAGGGCCGGTGGAGGCCCAGTACTTC.

In this sample, this clonotype turned up many times. Here the CDR3 omits its conserved ending phenylalanine or tryptophan, so a read error is the likely source. It is unclear where the CDR3 begins or ends on the DNA, so no DNA is shown, and the CDR3 is as TCRdb lists it. The CDR3 here is CASSSTVP. The V and J genes are TRBV5-5 and TRBJ2-7; the table's D call TRBD1 went unverified against the DNA. The CDR3 adds up to 8 amino acids, both ends counted. Germline-derived CDR1 and CDR2 are SGHKS and YYEKEE (reference sequence).

The chain is built from TRBV7-8 and TRBJ1-2, with 8 bases that match TRBD1. This CDR3 has 19 amino acids. Germline CDR1 is SGHVS and CDR2 is FQNEAQ. Trimming at V came to 2 bases and at J to 5 bases, leaving 19 bases not matched to a gene. CDR3 nucleotides: TGTGCCAGCAGCTTATGGGCAGGGGGCGAAAGGATGTGGGATTATGGCTACACCTTC. It translates to CASSLWAGGERMWDYGYTF.

This clonotype was found many times. The V call is TRBV28, the J call TRBJ2-2; TRBD2 might be the D (5 bases). The CDR3 loop spans 14 amino acids. CDR1 is MDHEN, CDR2 SYDVKM, per germline. Between the trimmed V and J ends, which lost 6 bases and 0 bases, there was a span of 8 bases. CDR3 in DNA: TGTGCCAGCAGCCAGCGGACGAACACCGGGGAGCTGTTTTTT. It is translated as CASSQRTNTGELFF. Full variable domain (remainder filled in from reference TRBV28 and TRBJ2-2): DVKVTQSSRYLVKRTGEKVFLECVQDMDHENMFWYRQDPGLGLRLIYFSYDVKMKEKGDIPEGYSVSREKKERFSLILESASTNQTSMYLCASSQRTNTGELFFGEGSRLTVL.

This clonotype was recorded many times. This rearrangement joins TRBV30 to TRBJ2-1, with TRBD2 matching over 14 bases. Germline-derived CDR1 and CDR2 are GTSNPN and SVGIG (reference sequence). This CDR3 region has 17 residues. V dropped 3 bases and J dropped 5; count of bases not matched to a gene: 9. CDR3 in DNA: TGTGCCTGGAGCCTGACTAGCGGGAGGGCCGAAGACAATGAGCAGTTCTTC. Its protein product is CAWSLTSGRAEDNEQFF. Drawing the rest from reference TRBV30 and TRBJ2-1, the complete variable domain is SQTIHQWPATLVQPVGSPLSLECTVEGTSNPNLYWYRQAAGRGLQLLFYSVGIGQISSEVPQNLSASRPQDRQFILSSKKLLLSDSGFYLCAWSLTSGRAEDNEQFFGPGTRLTVL.

The J gene is TRBJ1-6, the V gene TRBV10-2, with D possibly TRBD1 on 6 matching bases. The CDR3 runs 14 residues. Per the germline V gene, CDR1 is WSHSY and CDR2 is SAAADI. Trimming pared 7 bases from V and 7 bases from J, leaving 14 bases between. DNA of the CDR3: TGCGCCAGCAACGAGCCGGGGACAAATTCACCCCTCCACTTT. Its protein is CASNEPGTNSPLHF.

The sample holds many counts of this clonotype. This rearrangement joins TRBV6-1 to TRBJ1-2; no reliable D call. Germline V gene data show CDR1 as MNHNS and CDR2 as SASEGT. The CDR3 runs to 16 residues. The ends were cut back, 7 bases at V and 5 bases at J, with 23 bases in the middle. CDR3 sequence reads: CASTRALGVLRYGYTF. The CDR3 nucleotides are TGTGCCAGCACTAGGGCCCTTGGGGTCCTACGGTATGGCTACACCTTC.

This clonotype appeared many times. The J gene is TRBJ2-3, the V gene TRBV7-2; maybe TRBD1 (6 bases). TRBJ2-7 matches the DNA end more closely, so the J call is doubtful. The CDR3 is 15 amino acids. The V gene's germline CDR1 is SGHTA and CDR2 FQGNSA. As DNA, the CDR3 is TGTGCCAGCAGCTTAGATCGGACAGCCACCTACGAGCAGTACTTC. Its translation: CASSLDRTATYEQYF.

This clonotype was observed a few times. The rearrangement joins TRBV27 to TRBJ1-5; no firm D call. Germline CDR1 reads MNHEY; CDR2 reads SMNVEV (reference sequence). The CDR3 loop spans 15 amino acids. The V gene lost 8 bases and the J gene lost 0 bases, with 14 bases spanning the gap. CDR3 region: CASWSGLSSNQPQHF. The CDR3 DNA is TGTGCCAGCTGGTCGGGGTTGTCTAGCAATCAGCCCCAGCATTTT.

The gene calls are TRBV11-2 and TRBJ2-7; D is uncertain. Deletions cut 1 base from V and 0 bases from J, with 7 bases between. Germline CDR1 and CDR2: SGHAT and FQNNGV. This CDR3 contains 14 residues. As DNA, the CDR3 is TGTGCCAGCAGCTTAGCAGGATACTCCTACGAGCAGTACTTC. Its translation: CASSLAGYSYEQYF.

This clonotype was observed many times. In DNA form, the CDR3 reads TGTGCCAGCAGCCAACGGCGGGGGAGGTTAGGGGAGCAGTACTTC. The encoded protein is CASSQRRGRLGEQYF. J is TRBJ2-7 and V is TRBV3-1; 7 bases match TRBD2. Per the germline V gene, CDR1 is LGHDT and CDR2 is YNNKEL (reference sequence). The V segment lost 2 bases and the J segment 7 bases; nucleotides outside the gene matches: 11. The CDR3 covers 15 residues.

The V call is TRBV12-3 or TRBV12-4, the J call TRBJ1-6, with no clear D. This CDR3 comprises 14 residues. Trimming stripped 5 bases from V and 5 bases from J, with 10 bases between. CDR3 DNA sequence: TGTGCCAGCAGTAAACGCGGGGATAATTCACCCCTCCACTTT. It codes for CASSKRGDNSPLHF.

This clonotype has just a few counts. V is TRBV20-1 and J is TRBJ2-7, with 10 bases lining up with TRBD2. The germline V gene encodes CDR1 DFQATT and CDR2 SNEGSKA (reference sequence). CDR3 length equals 15 residues. V shed 2 bases, J shed 1 base, and the junction held 5 bases outside the gene matches. The CDR3 bases are TGCAGTGCTAGACAGCGGGAGGGCCTTTCCTACGAGCAGTACTTC. Protein product: CSARQREGLSYEQYF.